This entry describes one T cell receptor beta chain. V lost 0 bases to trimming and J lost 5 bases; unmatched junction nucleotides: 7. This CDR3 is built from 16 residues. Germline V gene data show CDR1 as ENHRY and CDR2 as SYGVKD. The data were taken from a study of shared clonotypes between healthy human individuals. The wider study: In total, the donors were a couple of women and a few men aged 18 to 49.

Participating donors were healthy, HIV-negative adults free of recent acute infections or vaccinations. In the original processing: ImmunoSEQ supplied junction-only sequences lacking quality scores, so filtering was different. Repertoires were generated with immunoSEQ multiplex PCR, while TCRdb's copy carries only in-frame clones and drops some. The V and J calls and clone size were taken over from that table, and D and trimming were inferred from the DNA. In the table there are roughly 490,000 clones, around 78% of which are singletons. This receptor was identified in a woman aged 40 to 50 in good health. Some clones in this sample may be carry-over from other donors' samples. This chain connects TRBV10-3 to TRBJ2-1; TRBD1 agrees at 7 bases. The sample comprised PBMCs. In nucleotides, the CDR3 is TGTGCCATCAGTGAGTCCCGCGACAGGGAACACAATGAGCAGTTCTTC. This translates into CAISESRDREHNEQFF.